Reported below is one T cell receptor (beta chain). What it recognizes is unknown. The sample is drawn from a study of cytomegalovirus exposure and HLA in healthy donors. On the study more broadly: Inside one of the first data releases sat 75 million to 100 million unique TCRs taken from HLA-typed donors. Overall study results and limits: Later analysis demonstrated an association between a missense DCLRE1C variant and TCR beta V- and J-gene trimming.

V lost 4 bases, J lost 1 base, and 11 bases lay in between. Germline CDR1 LNHDA, CDR2 SQIVND (reference sequence). The CDR3 runs to 15 residues. The donors were healthy bone marrow donors. With 60 Vbeta and 13 Jbeta primers, the PCR was carried out. Sequencing used immunoSEQ multiplex PCR; TCRdb keeps in-frame clones, though not all of them. The repertoire holds roughly 120,000 clones, approximately 81% seen once, with about 3.8% in the top ten. The clonotype was recovered from a young woman in good health and CMV-seronegative. The source material was PBMCs. The chain has TRBV19 and TRBJ1-5, with a tentative D call TRBD1 (6 bases). The CDR3 DNA reads TGTGCCAGTAGTACCGGGACAACCAGCAATCAGCCCCAGCATTTT. Protein: CASSTGTTSNQPQHF. Combining the CDR3 with reference TRBV19 and TRBJ1-5 gives the whole variable domain DGGITQSPKYLFRKEGQNVTLSCEQNLNHDAMYWYRQDPGQGLRLIYYSQIVNDFQKGDIAEGYSVSREKKESFPLTVTSAQKNPTAFYLCASSTGTTSNQPQHFGDGTRLSIL.